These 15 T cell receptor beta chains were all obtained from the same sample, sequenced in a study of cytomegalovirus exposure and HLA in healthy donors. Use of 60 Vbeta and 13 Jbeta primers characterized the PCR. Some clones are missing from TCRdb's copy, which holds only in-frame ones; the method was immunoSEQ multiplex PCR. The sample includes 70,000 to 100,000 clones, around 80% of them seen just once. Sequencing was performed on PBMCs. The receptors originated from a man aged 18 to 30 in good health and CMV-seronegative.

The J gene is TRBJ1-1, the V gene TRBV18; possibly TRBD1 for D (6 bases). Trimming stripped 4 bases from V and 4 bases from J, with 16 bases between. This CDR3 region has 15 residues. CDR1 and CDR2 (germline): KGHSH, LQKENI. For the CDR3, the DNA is TGTGCCAGCTCACACACAGGGACCTACTCCACTGAAGCTTTCTTT. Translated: CASSHTGTYSTEAFF. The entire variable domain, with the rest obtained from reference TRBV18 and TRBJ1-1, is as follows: NAGVMQNPRHLVRRRGQEARLRCSPMKGHSHVYWYRQLPEEGLKFMVYLQKENIIDESGMPKERFSAEFPKEGPSILRIQQVVRGDSAAYFCASSHTGTYSTEAFFGQGTRLTVV.

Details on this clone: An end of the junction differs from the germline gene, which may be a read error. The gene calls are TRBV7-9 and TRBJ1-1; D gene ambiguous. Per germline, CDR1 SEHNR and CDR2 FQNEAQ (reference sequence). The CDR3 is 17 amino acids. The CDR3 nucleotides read TGTTCCAGCAGCTCCCGCCCGGGAGGAACGATGAACACTGAAGCTTTCTTT. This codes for CSSSSRPGGTMNTEAFF. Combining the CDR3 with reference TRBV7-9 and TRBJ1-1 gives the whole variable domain DTGVSQNPRHKITKRGQNVTFRCDPISEHNRLYWYRQTLGQGPEFLTYFQNEAQLEKSRLLSDRFSAERPKGSFSTLEIQRTEQGDSAMYLCSSSSRPGGTMNTEAFFGQGTRLTVV.

The CDR3 loop reads CAINTGDRVLGYTF. The CDR3 region has the DNA TGTGCCATCAATACCGGTGACAGGGTTCTTGGCTACACCTTC. The chain uses TRBV10-3 and TRBJ1-2, with 7 bases lining up with TRBD1. The CDR3 runs 14 residues. After removal of 7 bases from V and 7 bases from J, the junction contained 12 bases not matched to a gene. From germline, CDR1 is ENHRY and CDR2 SYGVKD.

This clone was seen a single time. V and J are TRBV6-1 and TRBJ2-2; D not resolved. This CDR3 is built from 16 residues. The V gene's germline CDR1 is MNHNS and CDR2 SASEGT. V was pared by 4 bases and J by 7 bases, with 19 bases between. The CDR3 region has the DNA TGTGCCAGCAGTGCGACCGCGGTGAAGGCAGTCGGGGAGCTGTTTTTT. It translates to CASSATAVKAVGELFF.

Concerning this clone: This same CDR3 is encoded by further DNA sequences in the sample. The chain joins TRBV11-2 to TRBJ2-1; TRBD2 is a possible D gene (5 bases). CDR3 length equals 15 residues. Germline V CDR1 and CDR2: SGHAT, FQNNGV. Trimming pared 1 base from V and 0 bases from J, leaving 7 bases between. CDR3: CASSLGGSSYNEQFF. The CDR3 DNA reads TGTGCCAGCAGCTTAGGTGGGAGCTCCTACAATGAGCAGTTCTTC.

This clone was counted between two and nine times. CDR3 sequence reads: CASSPAWGQLYEQYF. The CDR3 region has the DNA TGTGCCAGCAGTCCCGCTTGGGGGCAACTCTACGAGCAGTACTTC. This chain joins TRBV27 and TRBJ2-7; tentatively, D is TRBD1 (6 bases). Germline CDR1 reads MNHEY; CDR2 reads SMNVEV (reference sequence). The V end was cut by 5 bases, the J end by 3 bases, with 17 bases between. The CDR3 is 15 amino acids.

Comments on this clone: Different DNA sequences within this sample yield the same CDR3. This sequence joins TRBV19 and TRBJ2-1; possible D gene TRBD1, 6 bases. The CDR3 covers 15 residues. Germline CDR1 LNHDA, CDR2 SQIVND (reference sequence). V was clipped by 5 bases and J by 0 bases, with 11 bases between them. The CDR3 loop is CASSLTGSSYNEQFF. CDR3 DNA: TGTGCCAGTAGTCTTACAGGGAGCTCCTACAATGAGCAGTTCTTC. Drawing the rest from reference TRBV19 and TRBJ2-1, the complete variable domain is DGGITQSPKYLFRKEGQNVTLSCEQNLNHDAMYWYRQDPGQGLRLIYYSQIVNDFQKGDIAEGYSVSREKKESFPLTVTSAQKNPTAFYLCASSLTGSSYNEQFFGPGTRLTVL.

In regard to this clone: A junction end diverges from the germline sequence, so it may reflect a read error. The CDR3 DNA is TGTGCTAGCAGCTTAGTGCTAGCGGGGGCAGATACGCAGTATTTT. Its protein is CASSLVLAGADTQYF. The chain carries TRBV7-7 and TRBJ2-3, with 10 bases identical to TRBD2. Germline V gives CDR1 SSHAT, CDR2 FNYEAQ (reference sequence). The CDR3 runs 15 residues.

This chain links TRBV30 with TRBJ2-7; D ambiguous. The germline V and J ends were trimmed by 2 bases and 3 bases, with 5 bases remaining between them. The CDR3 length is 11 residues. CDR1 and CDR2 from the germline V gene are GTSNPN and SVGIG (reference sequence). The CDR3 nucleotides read TGTGCCTGGAGTCTAGTCTACGAGCAGTACTTC. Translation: CAWSLVYEQYF. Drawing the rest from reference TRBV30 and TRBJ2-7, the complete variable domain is SQTIHQWPATLVQPVGSPLSLECTVEGTSNPNLYWYRQAAGRGLQLLFYSVGIGQISSEVPQNLSASRPQDRQFILSSKKLLLSDSGFYLCAWSLVYEQYFGPGTRLTVT.

CDR3 sequence: CASSYRDGYTF. The CDR3, as DNA: TGTGCCAGCAGTTACAGGGATGGCTACACCTTC. The rearrangement links TRBV28 to TRBJ1-2, with a tentative D call TRBD1 (6 bases). The CDR3 is 11 amino acids. Germline loops: CDR1 MDHEN, CDR2 SYDVKM. V lost 4 bases and J lost 6, with 6 bases in between.

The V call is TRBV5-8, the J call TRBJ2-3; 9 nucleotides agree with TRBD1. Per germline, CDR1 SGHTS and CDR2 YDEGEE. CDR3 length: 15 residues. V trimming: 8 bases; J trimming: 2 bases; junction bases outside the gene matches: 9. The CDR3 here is CASLRGDRDTDTQYF. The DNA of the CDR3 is TGTGCCAGTCTAAGAGGGGACAGGGACACAGATACGCAGTATTTT. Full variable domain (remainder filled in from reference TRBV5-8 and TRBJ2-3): EAGVTQSPTHLIKTRGQQATLRCSPISGHTSVYWYQQALGLGLQFLLWYDEGEERNRGNFPPRFSGRQFPNYSSELNVNALELEDSALYLCASLRGDRDTDTQYFGPGTRLTVL.

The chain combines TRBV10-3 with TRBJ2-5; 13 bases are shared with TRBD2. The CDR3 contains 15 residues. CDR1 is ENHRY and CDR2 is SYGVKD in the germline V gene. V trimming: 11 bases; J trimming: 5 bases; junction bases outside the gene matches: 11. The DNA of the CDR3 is TGTGCCGCCCGAACTAGCGGGGGGGCAGGGGAGACCCAGTACTTC. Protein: CAARTSGGAGETQYF.

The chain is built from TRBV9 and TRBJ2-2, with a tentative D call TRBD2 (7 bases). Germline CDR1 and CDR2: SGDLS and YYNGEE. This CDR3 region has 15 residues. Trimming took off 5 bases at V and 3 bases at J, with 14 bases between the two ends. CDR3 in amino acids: CASSSAGAYTGELFF. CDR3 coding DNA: TGTGCCAGCAGTTCTGCGGGGGCATACACCGGGGAGCTGTTTTTT.

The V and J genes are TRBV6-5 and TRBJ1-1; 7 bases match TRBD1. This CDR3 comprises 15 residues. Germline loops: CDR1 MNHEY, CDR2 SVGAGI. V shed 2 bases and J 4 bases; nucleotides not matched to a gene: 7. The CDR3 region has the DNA TGTGCCAGCAGTTACCGCCTCTCAGGGGGCACTGAAGCTTTCTTT. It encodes CASSYRLSGGTEAFF.

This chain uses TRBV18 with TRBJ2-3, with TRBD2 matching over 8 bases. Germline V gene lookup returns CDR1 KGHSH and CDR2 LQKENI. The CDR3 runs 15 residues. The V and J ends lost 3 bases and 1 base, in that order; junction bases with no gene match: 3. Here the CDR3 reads CASSPPGLGTDTQYF. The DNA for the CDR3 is TGTGCCAGCTCACCCCCGGGACTAGGCACAGATACGCAGTATTTT.